The clone carrying this TCR beta chain was counted at least ten times. Its matching antigen is unknown. Then a second PCR, running about 6 to 12 cycles, was carried out with a sample-barcoded 5' primer and a J-beta primer mix. TCRdb re-derived calls from the 5' RACE reads in MiXCR, one entry per CDR3 protein. The sample lists approximately 760,000 distinct CDR3 sequences, 25% seen once, with roughly a tenth in the top ten. The CDR3 covers 12 residues. Germline V gene lookup returns CDR1 SEHNR and CDR2 FQNEAQ (reference sequence). These data come from a study of blood T cells in healthy people across ages. Study observations and caveats: Diversity of TCR beta per million T cells declined in a roughly linear way with age. Unsorted PBMCs prevented conclusive naive versus antigen-experienced comparison.

In addition, the sample was reused for a study of T cells of mothers and their children. That source notes: Over 8 million TCR beta CDR3 reads were obtained from each mother, and about 2.9 million from each child. Versus unrelated pairs, overlap was slightly higher in related mother-child pairs, without reaching significance.

Sequencing was carried out using blood. This clonotype was sampled from a boy between 10 and 17 years old in good health. The chain employs TRBV7-9 and TRBJ2-5; possibly TRBD1 or TRBD2 for D (5 bases each). The J call is doubtful: the DNA matches TRBJ2-1 better. CDR3 in DNA: TGTGCCAGCAGCCCGGGGCTGGGGGAGCAGTTCTTC. Translation gives CASSPGLGEQFF.